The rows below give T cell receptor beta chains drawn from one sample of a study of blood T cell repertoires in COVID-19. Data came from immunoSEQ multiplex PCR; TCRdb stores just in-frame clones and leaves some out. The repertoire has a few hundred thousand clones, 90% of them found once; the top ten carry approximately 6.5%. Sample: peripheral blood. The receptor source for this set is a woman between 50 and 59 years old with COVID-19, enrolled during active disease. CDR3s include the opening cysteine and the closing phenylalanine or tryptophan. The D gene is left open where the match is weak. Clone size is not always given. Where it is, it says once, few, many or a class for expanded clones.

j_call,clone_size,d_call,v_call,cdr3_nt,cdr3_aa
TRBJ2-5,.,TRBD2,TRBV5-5,TGTGCCAGCAGCTTGGGGGCTAGCGGGATGGGGGAGACCCAGTACTTC,CASSLGASGMGETQYF
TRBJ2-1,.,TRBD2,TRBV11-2,TGTGCCAGCAGCTTAACGGGACTAGTAAACAATGAGCAGTTCTTC,CASSLTGLVNNEQFF
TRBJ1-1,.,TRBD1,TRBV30,TGTGCCTGGACGAGGACAGGCGAAGCTTTCTTT,CAWTRTGEAFF
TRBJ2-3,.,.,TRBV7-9,TGTGCCAGCAGCCTCTCCGGACAGCTACACACAGATACGCAGTATTTT,CASSLSGQLHTDTQYF
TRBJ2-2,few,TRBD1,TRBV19,TGTGCCAGTAGTGTTTCCGGGACAGGGGGAGCCGGGGAGCTGTTTTTT,CASSVSGTGGAGELFF
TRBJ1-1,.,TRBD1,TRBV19,TGTGCCAGTAGGTCGGGACAGAAGAACACTGAAGCTTTCTTT,CASRSGQKNTEAFF
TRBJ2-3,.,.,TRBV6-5,TGTGCCAGCAGGGGGGGTTTTTTTGGCACAGATACGCAGTATTTT,CASRGGFFGTDTQYF
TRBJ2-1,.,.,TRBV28,TGTGCCAGCAGCAACCGGGAGCTCGTTAATGAGCAGTTCTTC,CASSNRELVNEQFF
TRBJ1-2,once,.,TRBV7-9,TGTGCCAGCAGTCAAACAGAGAGCTATGGCTACACCTTC,CASSQTESYGYTF
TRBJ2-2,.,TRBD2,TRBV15,TGTGCCACCAGCAGAGGATCTAACAGGCCGGCTAGCGGGGACACCGGGGAGCTGTTTTTT,CATSRGSNRPASGDTGELFF
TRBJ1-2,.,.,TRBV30,TGTGCCTGGAGTAGCCCCTATGGCTACACCTTC,CAWSSPYGYTF
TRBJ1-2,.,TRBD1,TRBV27,TGTGCCAGCAGTTTAACGGGACAGGGATCATTGAGGGGCTACACCTTC,CASSLTGQGSLRGYTF
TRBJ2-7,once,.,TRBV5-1,TGCGCCAGCAGCTTGGCTACAGGGAGATCCCACGAGCAGTACTTC,CASSLATGRSHEQYF
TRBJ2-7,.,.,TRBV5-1,TGCGCCAGCAGCTTCAACCTAGGCGGGCCATCCTACGAGCAGTACTTC,CASSFNLGGPSYEQYF
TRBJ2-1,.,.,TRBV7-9,TGTGCCAGCAGCTTTCGGTCGAGCTCCTACAATGAGCAGTTCTTC,CASSFRSSSYNEQFF
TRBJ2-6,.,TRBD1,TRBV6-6,TGTGCCAGCAGTCGACCGGGACAGGGGTCCCGCTCTGGGGCCAACGTCCTGACTTTC,CASSRPGQGSRSGANVLTF
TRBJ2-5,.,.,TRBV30,TGTGCCTGGGTGAGGACAGTCCAAGAGACCCAGTACTTC,CAWVRTVQETQYF
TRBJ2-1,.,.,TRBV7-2,TGTGCCAGCAGCTTACGCGGGGAGACCTACAATGAGCAGTTCTTC,CASSLRGETYNEQFF
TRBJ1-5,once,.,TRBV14,TGTGCCAGCAGCCAAGGGGGGGACTATAGCGATCAGCCCCAGCATTTT,CASSQGGDYSDQPQHF
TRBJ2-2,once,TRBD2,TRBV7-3,TGTGCCAGCAGCTTAGATCAGGCGGGAGGGCCCGGGGAGCTGTTTTTT,CASSLDQAGGPGELFF
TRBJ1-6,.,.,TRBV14,TGTGCCAGCAGCCAAGAACTCAGGGGCCGTTCGCCCCTCCACTTT,CASSQELRGRSPLHF
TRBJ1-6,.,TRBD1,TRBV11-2,TGTGCCAGCAGCTTAAACAGGGGTGCCTATAATTCACCCCTCCACTTT,CASSLNRGAYNSPLHF
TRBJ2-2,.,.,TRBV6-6,TGTGCCAGCAGTGGTTGGGGGGTAGAGAACACCGGGGAGCTGTTTTTT,CASSGWGVENTGELFF